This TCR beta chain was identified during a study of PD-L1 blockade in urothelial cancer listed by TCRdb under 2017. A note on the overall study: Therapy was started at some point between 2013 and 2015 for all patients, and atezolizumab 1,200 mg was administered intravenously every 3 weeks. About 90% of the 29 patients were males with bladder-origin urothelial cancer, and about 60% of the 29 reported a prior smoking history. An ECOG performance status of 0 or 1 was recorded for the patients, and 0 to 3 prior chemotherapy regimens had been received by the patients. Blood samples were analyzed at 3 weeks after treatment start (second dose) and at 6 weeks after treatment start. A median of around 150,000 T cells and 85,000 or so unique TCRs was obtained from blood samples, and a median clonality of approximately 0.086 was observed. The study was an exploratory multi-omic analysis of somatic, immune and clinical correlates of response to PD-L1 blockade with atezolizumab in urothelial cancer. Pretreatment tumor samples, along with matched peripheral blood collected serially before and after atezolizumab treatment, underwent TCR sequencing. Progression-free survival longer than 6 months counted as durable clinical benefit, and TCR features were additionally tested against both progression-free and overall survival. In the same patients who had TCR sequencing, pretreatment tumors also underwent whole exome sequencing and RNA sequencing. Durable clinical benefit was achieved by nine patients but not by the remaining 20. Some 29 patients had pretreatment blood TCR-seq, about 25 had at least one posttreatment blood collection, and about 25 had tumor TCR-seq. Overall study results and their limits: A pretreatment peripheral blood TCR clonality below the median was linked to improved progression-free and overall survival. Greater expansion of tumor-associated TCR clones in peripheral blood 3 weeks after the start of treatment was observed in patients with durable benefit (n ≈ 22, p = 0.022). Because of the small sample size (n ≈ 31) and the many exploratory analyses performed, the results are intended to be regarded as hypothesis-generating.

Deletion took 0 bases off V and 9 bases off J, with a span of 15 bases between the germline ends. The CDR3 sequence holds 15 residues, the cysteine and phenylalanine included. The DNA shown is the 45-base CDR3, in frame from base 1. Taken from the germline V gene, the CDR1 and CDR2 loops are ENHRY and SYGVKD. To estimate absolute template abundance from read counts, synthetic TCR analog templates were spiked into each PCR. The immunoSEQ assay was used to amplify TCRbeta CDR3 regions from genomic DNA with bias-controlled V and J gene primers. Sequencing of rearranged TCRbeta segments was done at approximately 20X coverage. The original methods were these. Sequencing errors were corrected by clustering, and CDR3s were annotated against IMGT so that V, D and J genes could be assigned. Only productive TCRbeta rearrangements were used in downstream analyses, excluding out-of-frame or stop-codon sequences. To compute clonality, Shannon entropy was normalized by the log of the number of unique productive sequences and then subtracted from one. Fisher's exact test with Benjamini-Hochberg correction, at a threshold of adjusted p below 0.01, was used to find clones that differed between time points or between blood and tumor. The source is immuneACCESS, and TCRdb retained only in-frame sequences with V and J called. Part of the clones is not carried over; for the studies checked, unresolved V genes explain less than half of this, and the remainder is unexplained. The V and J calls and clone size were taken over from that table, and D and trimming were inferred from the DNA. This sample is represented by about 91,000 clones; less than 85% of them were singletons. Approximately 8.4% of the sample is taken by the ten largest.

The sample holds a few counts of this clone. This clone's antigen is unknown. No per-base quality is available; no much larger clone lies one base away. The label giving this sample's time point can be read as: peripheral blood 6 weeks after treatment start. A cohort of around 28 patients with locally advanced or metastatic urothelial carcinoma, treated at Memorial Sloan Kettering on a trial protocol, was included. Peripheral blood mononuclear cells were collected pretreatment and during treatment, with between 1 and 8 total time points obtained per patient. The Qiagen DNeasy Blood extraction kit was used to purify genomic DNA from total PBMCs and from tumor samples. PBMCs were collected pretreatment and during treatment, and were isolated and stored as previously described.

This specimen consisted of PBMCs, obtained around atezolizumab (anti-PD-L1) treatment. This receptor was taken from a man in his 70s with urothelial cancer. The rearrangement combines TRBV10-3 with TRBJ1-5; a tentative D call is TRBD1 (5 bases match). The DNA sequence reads TGTGCCATCAGTGAGTCGAGGGGAGGCGAGGGGCCCCAGCATTTT. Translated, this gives CAISESRGGEGPQHF.